The 3 T cell receptor beta chains reported below all come from one sample, sequenced in a study of regulatory T cells in long-lasting Graves disease. Time point in this sample: newly diagnosed GD, antithyroid drugs for less than 3 months. PBMCs were the source of the RNA used for TCR sequencing. HTBI primers from iRepertoire and Arm-PCR of CDR3 regions yielded the TCR beta libraries. MiXCR was run by TCRdb on the multiplex PCR reads, yielding one entry per CDR3 protein. This repertoire shows about half a million distinct CDR3 sequences, 12% found once; its top ten account for more than 8%. This sample also belongs to another study, concerning T cells in Graves' hyperthyroidism and ophthalmopathy.

Here the sequenced sample was peripheral blood mononuclear cells (PBMCs), taken at new diagnosis, from a patient treated with antithyroid drugs. The receptor source for this set is a woman younger than 45 with Graves disease.

In this sample, this clonotype turned up many times. The V and J genes are TRBV12-3 or TRBV12-4 and TRBJ2-2; 9 nucleotides line up with TRBD1. The V gene end was trimmed by 6 bases and the J gene end by 6 bases; junction bases not matched to a gene: 8. The CDR3 has 15 amino acids. The CDR3 bases are TGTGCCAGCAGCCCCATGACAGGGGGGGCCGGGGAGCTGTTTTTT. Protein product: CASSPMTGGAGELFF.

This clonotype was counted ten times or more. CDR3 DNA sequence: TGTGCCAGCTCACCCCCTTTAGGGACCAATGAGCAGTTCTTC. This codes for CASSPPLGTNEQFF. The gene calls are TRBV18 and TRBJ2-1, with D perhaps TRBD1 or TRBD2 (5 bases each). Germline V gene lookup returns CDR1 KGHSH and CDR2 LQKENI. The CDR3 covers 14 residues. Trimming removed 3 bases at V and 6 bases at J, with 12 bases between. The full variable domain, in which reference TRBV18 and TRBJ2-1 provide the parts outside the CDR3, is NAGVMQNPRHLVRRRGQEARLRCSPMKGHSHVYWYRQLPEEGLKFMVYLQKENIIDESGMPKERFSAEFPKEGPSILRIQQVVRGDSAAYFCASSPPLGTNEQFFGPGTRLTVL.

This clonotype was counted many times. The chain has TRBV24-1 and TRBJ2-7; D is ambiguous. The CDR3 totals 11 residues. The germline V and J ends were trimmed by 4 bases and 3 bases, with 3 bases remaining between them. Germline assignment: CDR1 KGHDR and CDR2 SFDVKD. CDR3 protein: CATSDSYEQYF. Here the CDR3 DNA reads TGTGCCACCAGTGACAGCTACGAGCAGTACTTC.